These 14 T cell receptor beta chains were all obtained from the same sample, sequenced in a study of T cells in Graves' hyperthyroidism and ophthalmopathy. The investigators amplified TCR beta CDR3 regions from RNA transcripts. First-round RT-PCR with HTBI primers amplified the TCR CDR3 region. TCRdb ran MiXCR on the multiplex PCR reads and lists one entry per CDR3 protein. The sample carries 550,000 to 800,000 distinct CDR3 sequences, roughly 17% recorded once. Sequences were obtained from blood. These receptors all come from a man in his fifties or sixties with Graves' hyperthyroidism.

This clonotype was observed a few times. The chain has TRBV7-3 and TRBJ2-7, with D tentatively TRBD2 (6 bases). Trimming removed 5 bases at V and 0 bases at J, with 29 bases between. The germline CDR1 and CDR2 sequences are SGHTA and FQGTGA. The CDR3 totals 20 residues. The CDR3 loop reads CASSPDLPRESGRSSYEQYF. In nucleotides, the CDR3 is TGTGCCAGCAGCCCAGACCTTCCCAGGGAGTCAGGGAGGAGCTCCTACGAGCAGTACTTC.

The CDR3 DNA is TGTGCCAGCAGTTACTCGAGTACGGTTAGGGAGCCCCGACGATCCTACAATGAGCAGTTCTTC. It translates to CASSYSSTVREPRRSYNEQFF. The rearrangement uses TRBV6-5 and TRBJ2-1, with a weak D call TRBD2 (5 bases). The CDR3 totals 21 residues. Trimming pared 0 bases from V and 1 base from J, leaving 25 bases between. CDR1 MNHEY and CDR2 SVGAGI come from the germline V gene.

This clonotype showed up many times. This chain links TRBV6-8 with TRBJ2-1; 8 bases are a match to TRBD2. Germline V gives CDR1 MNHGY, CDR2 SAAAGT. This CDR3 is built from 18 residues. J lost 1 base, V lost 0 bases, and 8 bases had no gene match. Here the CDR3 reads CASSYSDSGISSYNEQFF. CDR3 sequence (DNA): TGTGCCAGCAGTTACTCGGATAGCGGGATTAGTTCCTACAATGAGCAGTTCTTC.

This clonotype was recorded many times. J is TRBJ1-5 and V is TRBV6-1; TRBD1 might be the D (6 bases). The CDR3 totals 15 residues. Germline V CDR1 and CDR2: MNHNS, SASEGT. V lost 6 bases and J lost 0, with 12 bases in between. CDR3 in DNA: TGTGCCAGCAGCGAGACAGGTTATAGCAATCAGCCCCAGCATTTT. The encoded protein is CASSETGYSNQPQHF.

Ten or more counts support this clonotype. The chain couples TRBV28 to TRBJ1-1, with 9 bases that match TRBD1. The germline CDR1 and CDR2 sequences are MDHEN and SYDVKM. The CDR3 has 15 residues. V shed 7 bases, J shed 4 bases, and the junction held 10 bases outside the gene matches. The CDR3: CASIDRQGVRTEAFF. The CDR3 DNA is TGTGCCAGCATCGATAGACAGGGGGTGCGCACTGAAGCTTTCTTT.

This clonotype was found many times. The genes are TRBV2 and TRBJ2-7, with 8 positions matching TRBD2. The V gene's germline CDR1 is SNHLY and CDR2 FYNNEI. CDR3 length equals 14 residues. With 8 bases clipped from V and 2 bases from J, the junction kept 8 bases outside the gene matches. CDR3 sequence reads: CASRGGSGAYEQYF. CDR3 bases: TGTGCCAGCCGGGGGGGATCAGGGGCCTACGAGCAGTACTTC.

The sample holds many counts of this clonotype. The CDR3 reads CASSYRAGHNEQFF. Here the CDR3 DNA reads TGTGCCAGCAGTTACCGGGCGGGACACAATGAGCAGTTCTTC. The V call is TRBV6-2 or TRBV6-3, the J call TRBJ2-1; weak D call: TRBD2 (6 bases). Trimming took off 2 bases at V and 5 bases at J, with 10 bases between the two ends. This CDR3 region has 14 residues. Germline V gene sequence: CDR1 MNHEY, CDR2 SVGEGT.

This clonotype was counted many times. The J gene is TRBJ2-1, the V gene TRBV20-1; 15 nucleotides line up with TRBD2. Germline CDR1 reads DFQATT; CDR2 reads SNEGSKA (reference sequence). CDR3 length: 19 amino acids. The trim removed 4 bases at V and 1 base at J, leaving 11 bases unmatched. CDR3 residues: CSATRGLAGGPRSYNEQFF. CDR3 DNA sequence: TGCAGTGCTACTCGCGGACTAGCGGGAGGGCCTAGGTCCTACAATGAGCAGTTCTTC.

This clonotype has just a few counts. The rearrangement joins TRBV20-1 to TRBJ1-1; 7 nucleotides match TRBD1. Germline CDR1 is DFQATT and CDR2 is SNEGSKA (reference sequence). The trim removed 5 bases at V and 4 bases at J, leaving 4 bases unmatched. The CDR3 spans 12 residues. The CDR3 protein is CSAYTGATEAFF. As DNA, the CDR3 is TGCAGTGCTTATACAGGGGCCACTGAAGCTTTCTTT.

There are many counts of this clonotype. The rearrangement links TRBV3-1 to TRBJ2-7; TRBD1 aligns across 9 bases. The germline CDR1 and CDR2 sequences are LGHDT and YNNKEL (reference sequence). Germline trimming cut 3 bases from V and 2 bases from J; bases unmatched to any gene: 2. The CDR3 contains 14 residues. CDR3 protein: CASSQGTGPYEQYF. The CDR3, as DNA: TGTGCCAGCAGCCAGGGGACAGGGCCCTACGAGCAGTACTTC.

This clonotype has just a few counts. The chain is built from TRBV3-1 and TRBJ1-2, with TRBD1 matching 9 bases. The CDR3 is 13 residues long. Germline V CDR1 and CDR2: LGHDT, YNNKEL (reference sequence). V shed 5 bases and J 8 bases; nucleotides not matched to a gene: 6. The chain's CDR3 is CASSKQGAGGYTF. The DNA of the CDR3 is TGTGCCAGCAGCAAACAGGGGGCAGGGGGCTACACCTTC. Supplemented by reference TRBV3-1 and TRBJ1-2, the full variable domain reads DTAVSQTPKYLVTQMGNDKSIKCEQNLGHDTMYWYKQDSKKFLKIMFSYNNKELIINETVPNRFSPKSPDKAHLNLHINSLELGDSAVYFCASSKQGAGGYTFGSGTRLTVV.

This clonotype has more than one count but fewer than ten. This chain uses TRBV9 with TRBJ1-3; no clear D. This CDR3 is 16 amino acids long. The germline CDR1 and CDR2 sequences are SGDLS and YYNGEE. V was clipped by 0 bases and J by 7 bases, with 17 bases between them. The CDR3 bases are TGTGCCAGCAGCGTAGAGGGCAGCCTGTTCGGGAACACCATATATTTT. It encodes CASSVEGSLFGNTIYF.

Ten or more counts support this clonotype. The chain has TRBV5-4 and TRBJ2-5; possible D gene TRBD1, 6 bases. The CDR3 has 14 residues. Looked up from germline, CDR1 is SGHNT and CDR2 is YYREEE (reference sequence). Trimming removed 2 bases from V and 5 bases from J, with 13 bases in between. The CDR3 region is CASSFARGGETQYF. CDR3 DNA: TGTGCCAGCAGCTTTGCCAGGGGCGGGGAGACCCAGTACTTC.

The rearrangement joins TRBV4-1 to TRBJ2-7, with D possibly matching TRBD1 (6 bases). In germline, CDR1 is MGHRA, CDR2 YSYEKL. This CDR3 spans 15 amino acids. V dropped 4 bases and J dropped 5 bases, with 18 bases sitting between them. CDR3 coding DNA: TGCGCCAGCAGCCCCCAGGGTGGCAGGGGCCACGAGCAGTACTTC. It is translated as CASSPQGGRGHEQYF.